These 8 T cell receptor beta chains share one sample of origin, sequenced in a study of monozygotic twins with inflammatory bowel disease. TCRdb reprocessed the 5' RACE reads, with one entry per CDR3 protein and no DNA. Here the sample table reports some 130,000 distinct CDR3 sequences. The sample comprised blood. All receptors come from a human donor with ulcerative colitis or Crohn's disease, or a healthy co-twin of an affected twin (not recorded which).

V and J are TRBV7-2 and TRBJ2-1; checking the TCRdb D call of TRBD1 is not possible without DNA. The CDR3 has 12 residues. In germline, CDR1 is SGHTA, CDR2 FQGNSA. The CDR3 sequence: CASSFPGTGQFF.

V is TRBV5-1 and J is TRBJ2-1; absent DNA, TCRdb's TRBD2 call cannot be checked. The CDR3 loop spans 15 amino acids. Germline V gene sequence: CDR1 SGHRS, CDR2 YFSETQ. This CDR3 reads CASSSSSGLYNEQFF. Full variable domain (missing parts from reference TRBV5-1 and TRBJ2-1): KAGVTQTPRYLIKTRGQQVTLSCSPISGHRSVSWYQQTPGQGLQFLFEYFSETQRNKGNFPGRFSGRQFSNSRSEMNVSTLELGDSALYLCASSSSSGLYNEQFFGPGTRLTVL.

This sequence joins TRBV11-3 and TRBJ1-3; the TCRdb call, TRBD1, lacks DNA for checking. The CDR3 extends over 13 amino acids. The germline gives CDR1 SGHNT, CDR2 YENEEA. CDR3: CASSSGQGNTIYF. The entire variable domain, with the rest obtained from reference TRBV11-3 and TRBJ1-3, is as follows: EAGVVQSPRYKIIEKKQPVAFWCNPISGHNTLYWYLQNLGQGPELLIRYENEEAVDDSQLPKDRFSAERLKGVDSTLKIQPAELGDSAVYLCASSSGQGNTIYFGEGSWLTVV.

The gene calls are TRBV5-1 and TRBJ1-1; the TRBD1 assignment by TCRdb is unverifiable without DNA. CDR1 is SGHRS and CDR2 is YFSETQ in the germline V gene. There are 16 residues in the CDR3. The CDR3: CASSLGGQMMNTEAFF. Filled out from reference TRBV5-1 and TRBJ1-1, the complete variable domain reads KAGVTQTPRYLIKTRGQQVTLSCSPISGHRSVSWYQQTPGQGLQFLFEYFSETQRNKGNFPGRFSGRQFSNSRSEMNVSTLELGDSALYLCASSLGGQMMNTEAFFGQGTRLTVV.

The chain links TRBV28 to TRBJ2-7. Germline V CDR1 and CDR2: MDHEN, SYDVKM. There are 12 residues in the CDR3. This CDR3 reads CASSDTIYEQYF.

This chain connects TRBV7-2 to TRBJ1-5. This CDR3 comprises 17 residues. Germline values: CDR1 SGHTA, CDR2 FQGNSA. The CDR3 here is CASSLEAGPVSNQPQHF.

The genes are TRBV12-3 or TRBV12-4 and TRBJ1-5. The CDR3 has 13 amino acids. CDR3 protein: CASSLGTINPQHF.

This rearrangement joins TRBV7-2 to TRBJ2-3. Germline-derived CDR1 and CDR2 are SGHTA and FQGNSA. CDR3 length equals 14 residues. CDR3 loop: CASSLWMGLDTQYF.